The 20 T cell receptor beta chains presented below share a single source sample, sequenced in a study of T cells in women clearing cervical HPV infection. Using immunoSEQ multiplex PCR, the repertoire was profiled, and TCRdb retains in-frame clones only, with some absent. This sample's table reports approximately 33,000 clones. Sequencing input: blood buffy coat. The receptors shown here come from a woman between 18 and 75 years old with a cervical HPV16 infection that either progressed to CIN3+ or cleared (not recorded which).

The sequenced CDR3 bases are TGTGCCAGCAGTGAACTGCCAGGGGATGGGGCCAACGTC. Translating it yields CASSELPGDGANV. The entire CDR3 sequence reads CASSELPGDGANVLTF. The chain employs TRBV6-1 and TRBJ2-6, with D tentatively TRBD1 (6 bases). The DNA ends 3 residues before the CDR3 does, and the rest of the CDR3 is filled in from the germline J gene. The CDR3 spans 16 residues. The V end lost 2 bases, the J end lost 3 bases, and 11 bases lay between the germline ends. The germline V gene has CDR1 MNHNS and CDR2 SASEGT.

About this clone: The sequenced fragment ends 3 residues before the CDR3 boundary, so the rest is inferred from the germline J gene. The chain couples TRBV6-2 or TRBV6-3 to TRBJ2-7; D gene ambiguous. The CDR3 runs 13 residues. V gave up 3 bases and J gave up 4 bases, with 10 bases separating them. CDR1 is MNHEY, CDR2 SVGEGT, per germline. CDR3 DNA, as far as it was read: TGTGCCAGCAGTTATTCGACTCCGTACGAG. It is translated as CASSYSTPYE. Given in full, the CDR3 is CASSYSTPYEQYF.

Comment on this clone: The sequenced fragment ends 3 residues before the CDR3 boundary, so the rest is inferred from the germline J gene. This sequence joins TRBV30 and TRBJ1-1; maybe TRBD1 (6 bases). Germline CDR1 and CDR2: GTSNPN and SVGIG (reference sequence). The CDR3 contains 14 residues. Trimming took off 2 bases at V and 2 bases at J, with 12 bases between the two ends. The CDR3 bases that were read are TGTGCCTGGAGTCCGGGACAAATTAACACTGAA. It codes for CAWSPGQINTE. The full CDR3 protein reads CAWSPGQINTEAFF.

Note on this clone: The observed sequence ends 3 residues before the CDR3 terminus, with the missing tail filled in from the germline J gene. Other DNA sequences within the sample encode an identical CDR3. V and J are TRBV6-2 or TRBV6-3 and TRBJ2-3; D gene unclear. The length of the CDR3 is 12 residues. Germline-derived CDR1 and CDR2 are MNHEY and SVGEGT. The CDR3 sequence: CASSHTKETQYF. CDR3 bases read: TGTGCCAGCAGCCACACGAAAGAGACG.

Of note for this clone: The read gets to within 3 residues of the CDR3 end, and the germline J gene fills in the rest. The V and J genes are TRBV5-1 and TRBJ2-6, with 8 positions matching TRBD1. Germline lookup yields CDR1 SGHRS and CDR2 YFSETQ. The CDR3 contains 17 residues. The J segment lost 1 base and the V segment lost 4 bases, leaving 7 bases of the junction unmatched. The sequenced CDR3 bases are TGCGCCAGCAGCCCGACGACAGGGGCGTCTGGGGCCAACGTC. Residues: CASSPTTGASGANV. The whole CDR3 sequence reads CASSPTTGASGANVLTF. Together with reference TRBV5-1 and TRBJ2-6, the CDR3 gives the full variable domain: KAGVTQTPRYLIKTRGQQVTLSCSPISGHRSVSWYQQTPGQGLQFLFEYFSETQRNKGNFPGRFSGRQFSNSRSEMNVSTLELGDSALYLCASSPTTGASGANVLTFGAGSRLTVL.

About this clone itself: With the read ending 3 residues before the CDR3 end, the germline J gene is used to fill in that end. The rearrangement uses TRBV5-1 and TRBJ2-5; D is ambiguous. This CDR3 region has 13 residues. Germline values: CDR1 SGHRS, CDR2 YFSETQ. CDR3 bases read: TGCGCCAGCAGCTTGTCGACCACAGATACC. It translates to CASSLSTTDT. In full, the CDR3 reads CASSLSTTDTQYF. The whole variable domain, filled in from reference TRBV5-1 and TRBJ2-5, reads KAGVTQTPRYLIKTRGQQVTLSCSPISGHRSVSWYQQTPGQGLQFLFEYFSETQRNKGNFPGRFSGRQFSNSRSEMNVSTLELGDSALYLCASSLSTTDTQYFGPGTRLLVL.

For this clone: The CDR3 is cut off 3 residues early in the read; its end comes from the germline J gene. The chain combines TRBV20-1 with TRBJ1-4; D gene ambiguous. Looked up from germline, CDR1 is DFQATT and CDR2 is SNEGSKA (reference sequence). V lost 5 bases and J 4 bases, leaving 11 bases between the germline ends. This CDR3 comprises 13 residues. The CDR3 bases that were read are TGCAGTGCTCCGGTGCACTTTAATGAAAAA. As protein: CSAPVHFNEK. The full CDR3 reads CSAPVHFNEKLFF.

Of note for this clone: The sequenced fragment ends 3 residues before the CDR3 boundary, so the rest is inferred from the germline J gene. The chain links TRBV5-1 to TRBJ1-2; D is ambiguous. Germline CDR1 SGHRS, CDR2 YFSETQ. V was clipped by 2 bases and J by 1 base, with 6 bases between them. There are 13 residues in the CDR3. The CDR3 sequence: CASSFDINYGYTF. The CDR3 DNA, read in part, is TGCGCCAGCAGCTTCGACATTAACTATGGC.

Concerning this clone: The read halts 3 residues ahead of the CDR3 end, with the missing end drawn from the germline J gene. The V and J genes are TRBV15 and TRBJ2-5; 8 positions match TRBD2. V lost 0 bases, J lost 2 bases, and 2 bases stayed unmatched. Germline values: CDR1 LNHNV, CDR2 YYDKDF (reference sequence). This CDR3 is built from 15 residues. CDR3 protein: CATSRDPSGQETQYF. CDR3 bases read: TGTGCCACCAGCAGAGACCCTAGCGGGCAAGAGACC.

Points on this clone: The sequenced fragment ends 3 residues before the CDR3 boundary, so the rest is inferred from the germline J gene. J is TRBJ2-7 and V is TRBV6-1; tentative D call: TRBD1 (6 bases). The CDR3 is made up of 14 amino acids. Trimming stripped 4 bases from V and 2 bases from J, with 12 bases between. CDR1 and CDR2 from the germline V gene are MNHNS and SASEGT. The chain's CDR3 is CASSAGRGTYEQYF. The sequenced CDR3 bases are TGTGCCAGCAGTGCCGGCAGGGGCACCTACGAG.

Worth noting for this clone: Read sequence stops 3 residues before the CDR3 end, and the germline J gene provides the missing end. The rearrangement links TRBV20-1 to TRBJ2-7, with 8 bases that match TRBD1. Germline V gene sequence: CDR1 DFQATT, CDR2 SNEGSKA (reference sequence). Unmatched junction bases numbered 10, after V lost 5 bases and J lost 4 bases. CDR3 length: 14 amino acids. Here the CDR3 reads CSAQTADRVYEQYF. The sequenced part of the CDR3 DNA is TGCAGTGCTCAAACAGCGGACAGGGTGTACGAG.

With regard to this clone: Coverage ceases 3 residues before the CDR3 finishes, and the germline J gene fills in the end. The gene calls are TRBV18 and TRBJ2-2; 7 bases map to TRBD1. CDR1 and CDR2 from the germline V gene are KGHSH and LQKENI. V lost 3 bases and J lost 6; bases outside the gene matches: 4. The length of the CDR3 is 14 residues. CDR3 loop: CASSPDREPGELFF. The DNA read from the CDR3 is TGTGCCAGCTCACCCGACAGGGAACCCGGGGAG.

CDR3 bases read: TGTGCCAGCAGTTACTTCAAAGATACG. This encodes CASSYFKDT. The full CDR3 sequence reads CASSYFKDTQYF. This chain connects TRBV6-2 or TRBV6-3 to TRBJ2-3; D unresolved. Coverage ceases 3 residues before the CDR3 finishes, and the germline J gene fills in the end. CDR1 is MNHEY and CDR2 is SVGEGT in the germline V gene. With 1 base removed from V and 5 bases from J, the gap between germline ends came to 4 bases. The CDR3 loop spans 12 amino acids.

As to this clone: The read terminates 3 residues before the CDR3 end, so the remaining end is supplied by the germline J gene. The genes are TRBV11-2 and TRBJ1-3; 9 bases align to TRBD1. The CDR3 is 15 residues long. V gave up 5 bases and J gave up 1 base; unmatched junction bases: 3. Germline V gene data show CDR1 as SGHAT and CDR2 as FQNNGV. The CDR3: CASSKGQGSGNTIYF. The CDR3 bases that were read are TGTGCCAGCAGCAAGGGACAGGGATCTGGAAACACC. Full variable domain (rest looked up from reference TRBV11-2 and TRBJ1-3): EAGVAQSPRYKIIEKRQSVAFWCNPISGHATLYWYQQILGQGPKLLIQFQNNGVVDDSQLPKDRFSAERLKGVDSTLKIQPAKLEDSAVYLCASSKGQGSGNTIYFGEGSWLTVV.

For this clone: The read is 3 residues too short to cover the CDR3 end, so that end is filled in from the germline J gene. The chain couples TRBV6-2 or TRBV6-3 to TRBJ2-1, with TRBD1 as a possible D gene (6 bases). This CDR3 contains 13 residues. Looked up from germline, CDR1 is MNHEY and CDR2 is SVGEGT. The germline V and J ends were trimmed by 8 bases and 3 bases, with 11 bases remaining between them. The CDR3 spells CASEETGYNEQFF. CDR3 DNA, as far as it was read: TGTGCCAGCGAAGAGACAGGCTACAATGAG.

As to this clone: The read falls 3 residues short of the CDR3 end, and the missing part is taken from the germline J gene. The chain carries TRBV18 and TRBJ1-2; TRBD1 matches at 7 bases. The CDR3 is 12 amino acids. Germline V gene data show CDR1 as KGHSH and CDR2 as LQKENI. The CDR3 sequence: CASSQDREGYTF. Incomplete CDR3 DNA: TGTGCCAGCTCACAAGACAGGGAAGGC. Together with reference TRBV18 and TRBJ1-2, the CDR3 gives the full variable domain: NAGVMQNPRHLVRRRGQEARLRCSPMKGHSHVYWYRQLPEEGLKFMVYLQKENIIDESGMPKERFSAEFPKEGPSILRIQQVVRGDSAAYFCASSQDREGYTFGSGTRLTVV.

Turning to this clone: The read stops 3 residues short of the end of the CDR3; the missing end is completed from the germline J gene. The rearrangement uses TRBV6-1 and TRBJ2-1; D is ambiguous. Germline V gene sequence: CDR1 MNHNS, CDR2 SASEGT. V was cut by 0 bases and J by 0 bases, with 9 bases left in between. This CDR3 has 16 residues. The CDR3 loop reads CASSEAWQSSYNEQFF. Partial CDR3 DNA: TGTGCCAGCAGTGAAGCTTGGCAGAGCTCCTACAATGAG.

About this clone itself: The observed sequence ends 3 residues before the CDR3 terminus, with the missing tail filled in from the germline J gene. Other DNA sequences of this sample code for an identical CDR3. The genes are TRBV2 and TRBJ1-3; D may be TRBD1 (6 bases). CDR1 is SNHLY and CDR2 is FYNNEI in the germline V gene. V lost 3 bases, J lost 2 bases, and 8 bases lay in between. There are 14 residues in the CDR3. CDR3 protein: CASSERTAGNTIYF. The sequenced part of the CDR3 DNA is TGTGCCAGCAGTGAGCGGACAGCTGGAAACACC.

Note on this clone: The CDR3 end is not reached by the read, which stops 3 residues before it; the germline J gene fills it in. The rearrangement links TRBV2 to TRBJ2-2; D call uncertain. The CDR3 length is 12 residues. The V end was cut by 9 bases, the J end by 7 bases, with 12 bases between. Per the germline V gene, CDR1 is SNHLY and CDR2 is FYNNEI. Incomplete CDR3 DNA: TGTGCCAGTAATTATTTCGGCGGGGAG. This sequence encodes CASNYFGGE. The entire CDR3 is CASNYFGGELFF.

As for this clone: Sequencing ends 3 residues short of the CDR3 end; the germline J gene provides the rest. V usage is TRBV19 and J usage is TRBJ1-4, with D unclear. The CDR3 length is 15 residues. CDR1 LNHDA and CDR2 SQIVND come from the germline V gene (reference sequence). Deletions cut 4 bases from V and 7 bases from J, with 16 bases between. The CDR3 loop is CASSTGYGGGEKLFF. The CDR3 DNA, read in part, is TGTGCCAGTAGTACTGGTTACGGCGGCGGTGAAAAA.